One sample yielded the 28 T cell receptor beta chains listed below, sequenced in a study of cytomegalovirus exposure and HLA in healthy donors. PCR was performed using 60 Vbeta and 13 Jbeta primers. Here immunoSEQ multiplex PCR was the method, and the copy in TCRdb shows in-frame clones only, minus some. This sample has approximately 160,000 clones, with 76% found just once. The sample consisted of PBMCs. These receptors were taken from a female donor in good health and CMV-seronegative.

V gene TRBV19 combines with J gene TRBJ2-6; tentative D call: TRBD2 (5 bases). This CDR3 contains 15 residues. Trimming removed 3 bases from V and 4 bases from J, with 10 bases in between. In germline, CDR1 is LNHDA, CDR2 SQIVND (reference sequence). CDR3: CASSMRAQGANVLTF. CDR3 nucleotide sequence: TGTGCCAGTAGTATGAGGGCGCAGGGGGCCAACGTCCTGACTTTC. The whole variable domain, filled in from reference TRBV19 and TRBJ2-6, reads DGGITQSPKYLFRKEGQNVTLSCEQNLNHDAMYWYRQDPGQGLRLIYYSQIVNDFQKGDIAEGYSVSREKKESFPLTVTSAQKNPTAFYLCASSMRAQGANVLTFGAGSRLTVL.

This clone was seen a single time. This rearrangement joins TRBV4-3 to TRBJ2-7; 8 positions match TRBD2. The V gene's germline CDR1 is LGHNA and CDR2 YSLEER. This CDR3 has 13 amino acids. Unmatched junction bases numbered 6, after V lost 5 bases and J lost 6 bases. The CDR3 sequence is CASSDGRAGEQYF. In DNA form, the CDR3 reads TGCGCCAGCAGCGACGGGAGGGCCGGCGAGCAGTACTTC.

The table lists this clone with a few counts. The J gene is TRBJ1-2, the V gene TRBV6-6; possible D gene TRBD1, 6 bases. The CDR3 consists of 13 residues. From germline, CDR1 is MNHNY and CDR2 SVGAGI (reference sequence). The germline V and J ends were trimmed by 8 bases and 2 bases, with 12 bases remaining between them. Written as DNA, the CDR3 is TGTGCCAGCCGAACGCAGGGGAACTATGGCTACACCTTC. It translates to CASRTQGNYGYTF.

DNA of the CDR3: TGTGCCAGCAGCTTAGCTAGCGGGGGGTGGGAGACCCAGTACTTC. This encodes CASSLASGGWETQYF. The chain carries TRBV11-2 and TRBJ2-5; 11 bases are a match to TRBD2. The germline gives CDR1 SGHAT, CDR2 FQNNGV. The CDR3 spans 15 residues. With V trimmed by 1 base and J by 5 bases, 3 bases remained unmatched.

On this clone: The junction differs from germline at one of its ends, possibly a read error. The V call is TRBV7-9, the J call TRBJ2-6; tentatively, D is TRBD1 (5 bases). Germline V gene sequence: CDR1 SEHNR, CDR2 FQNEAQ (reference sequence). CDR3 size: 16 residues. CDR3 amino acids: CASSFRINSGANGLTF. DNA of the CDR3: TGTGCCAGCAGCTTCAGGATAAACTCTGGGGCCAACGGCCTGACTTTC.

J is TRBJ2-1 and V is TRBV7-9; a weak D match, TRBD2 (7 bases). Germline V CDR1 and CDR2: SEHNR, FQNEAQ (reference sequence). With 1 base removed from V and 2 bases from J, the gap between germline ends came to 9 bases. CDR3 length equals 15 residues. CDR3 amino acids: CASSLDGGPYNEQFF. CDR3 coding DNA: TGTGCCAGCAGCTTAGACGGGGGGCCCTACAATGAGCAGTTCTTC. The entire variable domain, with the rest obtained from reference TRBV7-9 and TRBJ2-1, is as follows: DTGVSQNPRHKITKRGQNVTFRCDPISEHNRLYWYRQTLGQGPEFLTYFQNEAQLEKSRLLSDRFSAERPKGSFSTLEIQRTEQGDSAMYLCASSLDGGPYNEQFFGPGTRLTVL.

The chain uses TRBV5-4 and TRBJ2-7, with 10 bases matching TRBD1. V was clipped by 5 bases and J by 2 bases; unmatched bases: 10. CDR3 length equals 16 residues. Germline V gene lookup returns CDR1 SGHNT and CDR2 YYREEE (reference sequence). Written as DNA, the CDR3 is TGTGCCAGCAGTCCTGGTGGGGGACAGGGGCCCTACGAGCAGTACTTC. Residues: CASSPGGGQGPYEQYF.

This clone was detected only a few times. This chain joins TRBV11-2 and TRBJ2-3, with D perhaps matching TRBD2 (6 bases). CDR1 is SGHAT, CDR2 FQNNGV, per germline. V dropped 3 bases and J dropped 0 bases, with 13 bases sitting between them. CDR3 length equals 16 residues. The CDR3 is CASSFGTSFSTDTQYF. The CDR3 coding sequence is TGTGCCAGCAGCTTTGGGACTTCTTTTAGCACAGATACGCAGTATTTT.

Written as DNA, the CDR3 is TGTGCCAGCATTTATTCCCCGGGGGACAGTCACAATGAGCAGTTCTTC. Translated: CASIYSPGDSHNEQFF. The gene calls are TRBV6-5 and TRBJ2-1, with D maybe TRBD1 (7 bases). Germline values: CDR1 MNHEY, CDR2 SVGAGI. The CDR3 consists of 16 residues. V was trimmed by 7 bases and J by 5 bases, leaving 21 bases between them.

CDR3 protein: CASSYAGEAFF. The CDR3 bases are TGTGCCAGCAGTTACGCCGGTGAAGCTTTCTTT. The gene calls are TRBV6-5 and TRBJ1-1; D unclear. Germline V gives CDR1 MNHEY, CDR2 SVGAGI. V lost 2 bases and J lost 7, with 5 bases in between. CDR3 length equals 11 residues.

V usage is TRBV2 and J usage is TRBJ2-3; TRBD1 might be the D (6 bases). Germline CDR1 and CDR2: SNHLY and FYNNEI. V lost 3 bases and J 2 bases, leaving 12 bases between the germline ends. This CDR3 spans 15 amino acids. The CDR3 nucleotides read TGTGCCAGCAGTGAGGGCAGGGGATCCACAGATACGCAGTATTTT. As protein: CASSEGRGSTDTQYF.

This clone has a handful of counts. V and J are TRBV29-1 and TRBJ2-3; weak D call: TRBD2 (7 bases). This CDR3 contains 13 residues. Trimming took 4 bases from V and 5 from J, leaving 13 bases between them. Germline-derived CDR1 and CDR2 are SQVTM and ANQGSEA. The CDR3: CSVATGGKDTQYF. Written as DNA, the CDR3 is TGCAGCGTTGCCACGGGGGGCAAAGATACGCAGTATTTT.

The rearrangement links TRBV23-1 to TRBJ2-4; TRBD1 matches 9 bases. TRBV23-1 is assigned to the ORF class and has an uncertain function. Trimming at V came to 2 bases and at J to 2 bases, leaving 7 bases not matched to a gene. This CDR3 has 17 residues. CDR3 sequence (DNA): TGCGCCAGCAGTCAAACGGGACAGGGCCCCCCCAAAAACATTCAGTACTTC. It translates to CASSQTGQGPPKNIQYF.

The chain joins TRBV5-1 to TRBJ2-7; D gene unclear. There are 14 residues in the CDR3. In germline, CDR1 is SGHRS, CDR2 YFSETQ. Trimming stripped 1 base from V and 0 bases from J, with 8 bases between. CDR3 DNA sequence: TGCGCCAGCAGCTTGATCAGTAACTCCTACGAGCAGTACTTC. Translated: CASSLISNSYEQYF. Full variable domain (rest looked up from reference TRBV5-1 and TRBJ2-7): KAGVTQTPRYLIKTRGQQVTLSCSPISGHRSVSWYQQTPGQGLQFLFEYFSETQRNKGNFPGRFSGRQFSNSRSEMNVSTLELGDSALYLCASSLISNSYEQYFGPGTRLTVT.

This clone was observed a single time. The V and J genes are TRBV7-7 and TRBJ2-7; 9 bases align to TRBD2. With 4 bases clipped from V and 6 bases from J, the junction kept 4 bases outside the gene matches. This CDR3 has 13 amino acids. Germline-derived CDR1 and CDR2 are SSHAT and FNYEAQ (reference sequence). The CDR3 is CASSSHSGSEQYF. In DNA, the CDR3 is TGTGCCAGCAGCTCACATAGCGGGAGCGAGCAGTACTTC.

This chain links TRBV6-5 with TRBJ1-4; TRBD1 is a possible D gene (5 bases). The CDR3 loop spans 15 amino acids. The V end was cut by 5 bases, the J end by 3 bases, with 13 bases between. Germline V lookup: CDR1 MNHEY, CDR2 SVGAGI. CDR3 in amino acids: CASSGRGGPNEKLFF. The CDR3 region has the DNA TGTGCCAGCAGTGGCCGCGGGGGACCTAATGAAAAACTGTTTTTT.

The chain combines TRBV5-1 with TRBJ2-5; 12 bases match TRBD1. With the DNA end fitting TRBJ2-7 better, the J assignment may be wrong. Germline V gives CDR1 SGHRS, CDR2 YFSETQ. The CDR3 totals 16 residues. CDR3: CASSPVEGQGASEQYF. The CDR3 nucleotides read TGCGCCAGCAGCCCCGTTGAGGGACAGGGGGCCTCCGAGCAGTACTTC.

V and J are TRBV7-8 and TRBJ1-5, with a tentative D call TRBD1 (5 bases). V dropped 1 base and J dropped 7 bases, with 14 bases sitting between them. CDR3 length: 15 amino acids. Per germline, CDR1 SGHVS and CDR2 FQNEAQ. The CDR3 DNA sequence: TGTGCCAGCAGCTTAGAGACGGGGGTCGCCCAGCCCCAGCATTTT. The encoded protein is CASSLETGVAQPQHF. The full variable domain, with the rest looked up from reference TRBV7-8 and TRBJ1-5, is GAGVSQSPRYKVAKRGQDVALRCDPISGHVSLFWYQQALGQGPEFLTYFQNEAQLDKSGLPSDRFFAERPEGSVSTLKIQRTQQEDSAVYLCASSLETGVAQPQHFGDGTRLSIL.

The CDR3 bases are TGTGCCAGCAGCCGGGACTTCTTGAGCTCCTATAATTCACCCCTCCACTTT. This encodes CASSRDFLSSYNSPLHF. The chain recombines TRBV27 with TRBJ1-6, with D possibly being TRBD1 (5 bases). V lost 6 bases and J lost 0, with 15 bases in between. Germline CDR1 is MNHEY and CDR2 is SMNVEV (reference sequence). The CDR3 is 17 amino acids.

DNA of the CDR3: TGTGCCAGCAGTGCAGGGTTTGGCACTGAAGCTTTCTTT. Protein product: CASSAGFGTEAFF. The chain couples TRBV27 to TRBJ1-1; D might be TRBD1 (5 bases). CDR1 is MNHEY, CDR2 SMNVEV, per germline (reference sequence). CDR3 length equals 13 residues. Between the trimmed V and J ends, which lost 5 bases and 4 bases, there was a span of 11 bases.

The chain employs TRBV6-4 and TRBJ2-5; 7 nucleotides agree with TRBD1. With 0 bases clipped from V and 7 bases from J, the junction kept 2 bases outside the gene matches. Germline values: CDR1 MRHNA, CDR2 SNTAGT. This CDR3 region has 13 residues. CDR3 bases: TGTGCCAGCAGTGACTCGGCAGGGGGGACCCAGTACTTC. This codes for CASSDSAGGTQYF.

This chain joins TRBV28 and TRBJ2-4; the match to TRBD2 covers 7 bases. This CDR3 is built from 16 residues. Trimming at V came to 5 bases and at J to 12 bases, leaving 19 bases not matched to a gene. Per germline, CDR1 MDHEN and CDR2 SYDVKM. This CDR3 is CASSPRGGGDFHSQYF. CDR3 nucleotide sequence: TGTGCCAGCAGTCCCCGTGGGGGAGGGGATTTTCACAGTCAGTACTTC.

The CDR3, as DNA: TGTGCCAGCAGCCCCGGAGAGGGGGAAGATAGCTCCTACGAGCAGTACTTC. It is translated as CASSPGEGEDSSYEQYF. The chain uses TRBV21-1 and TRBJ2-7; TRBD1 reflects the table's D call only, with no check against the DNA. TRBV21-1 is designated a pseudogene. The CDR3 length is 17 residues.

The CDR3 loop is CASSDGLAGVRGETQYF. CDR3 sequence (DNA): TGTGCCAGTAGTGACGGACTAGCGGGAGTAAGAGGAGAGACCCAGTACTTC. The chain uses TRBV19 and TRBJ2-5; 13 nucleotides line up with TRBD2. The CDR3 covers 17 residues. V dropped 5 bases and J dropped 4; count of bases not matched to a gene: 10. Germline-derived CDR1 and CDR2 are LNHDA and SQIVND (reference sequence). The full variable domain, in which reference TRBV19 and TRBJ2-5 provide the parts outside the CDR3, is DGGITQSPKYLFRKEGQNVTLSCEQNLNHDAMYWYRQDPGQGLRLIYYSQIVNDFQKGDIAEGYSVSREKKESFPLTVTSAQKNPTAFYLCASSDGLAGVRGETQYFGPGTRLLVL.

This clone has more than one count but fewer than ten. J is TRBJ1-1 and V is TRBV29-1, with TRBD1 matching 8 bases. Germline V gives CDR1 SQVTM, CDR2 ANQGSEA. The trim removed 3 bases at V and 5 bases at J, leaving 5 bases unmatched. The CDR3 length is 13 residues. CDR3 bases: TGCAGCGTTGACTCAGGGGGCGGGACTGAAGCTTTCTTT. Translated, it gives CSVDSGGGTEAFF.

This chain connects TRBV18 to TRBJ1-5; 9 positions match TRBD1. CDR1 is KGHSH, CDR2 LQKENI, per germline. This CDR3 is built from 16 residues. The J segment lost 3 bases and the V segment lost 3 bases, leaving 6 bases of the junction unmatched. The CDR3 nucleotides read TGTGCCAGCTCACCTGGACAGGGGTCGGTCAATCAGCCCCAGCATTTT. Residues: CASSPGQGSVNQPQHF.

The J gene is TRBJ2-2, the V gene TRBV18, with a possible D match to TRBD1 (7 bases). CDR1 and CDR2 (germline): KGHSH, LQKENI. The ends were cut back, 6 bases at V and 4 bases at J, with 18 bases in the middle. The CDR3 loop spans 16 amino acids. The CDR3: CASSPGGGAVTGELFF. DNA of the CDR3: TGTGCCAGCTCTCCAGGAGGGGGCGCGGTCACCGGGGAGCTGTTTTTT. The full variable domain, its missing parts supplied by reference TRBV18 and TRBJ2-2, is NAGVMQNPRHLVRRRGQEARLRCSPMKGHSHVYWYRQLPEEGLKFMVYLQKENIIDESGMPKERFSAEFPKEGPSILRIQQVVRGDSAAYFCASSPGGGAVTGELFFGEGSRLTVL.

The CDR3 sequence: CASSQTSGGAYEQYF. The CDR3 DNA is TGCGCCAGCAGTCAAACTAGCGGGGGAGCGTACGAGCAGTACTTC. The rearrangement uses TRBV5-1 and TRBJ2-7, with TRBD2 matching over 11 bases. Germline V CDR1 and CDR2: SGHRS, YFSETQ. The CDR3 contains 15 residues. The V and J ends lost 5 bases and 4 bases, in that order; junction bases with no gene match: 8.